This passage covers 22 T cell receptor beta chains from one sample sequenced in a study of cytomegalovirus exposure and HLA in healthy donors. TCRdb's table, derived via immunoSEQ multiplex PCR, lists solely in-frame clones and lacks some. The sample has about 180,000 clones, roughly 85% seen once; the top ten hold 15% to 20%. The sample consisted of PBMCs. These receptors were collected from a man aged 18 to 29 in good health and CMV-seropositive.

The chain employs TRBV6-5 and TRBJ1-1; tentatively, D is TRBD1 (5 bases). Germline V lookup: CDR1 MNHEY, CDR2 SVGAGI. This CDR3 is built from 12 residues. Between the trimmed V and J ends, which lost 6 bases and 4 bases, there was a span of 9 bases. The CDR3 spells CASSRRGTEAFF. DNA for the CDR3: TGTGCCAGCAGCCGAAGGGGCACTGAAGCTTTCTTT.

V is TRBV9 and J is TRBJ2-7, with D possibly being TRBD1 (6 bases). V dropped 4 bases and J dropped 5 bases, with 25 bases sitting between them. The CDR3 runs 17 residues. Germline V lookup: CDR1 SGDLS, CDR2 YYNGEE. CDR3 amino acids: CASSPSLLGGSTDEQYF. DNA of the CDR3: TGTGCCAGCAGCCCCTCCCTATTAGGGGGTAGTACCGACGAGCAGTACTTC. The whole variable domain, remainder taken from reference TRBV9 and TRBJ2-7, is DSGVTQTPKHLITATGQRVTLRCSPRSGDLSVYWYQQSLDQGLQFLIQYYNGEERAKGNILERFSAQQFPDLHSELNLSSLELGDSALYFCASSPSLLGGSTDEQYFGPGTRLTVT.

The chain couples TRBV30 to TRBJ1-1, with D uncertain. V lost 5 bases, J lost 8 bases, and 18 bases lay in between. This CDR3 has 13 residues. The germline V gene has CDR1 GTSNPN and CDR2 SVGIG (reference sequence). CDR3 loop: CAWVRARAGEAFF. The CDR3 DNA reads TGTGCCTGGGTGAGGGCCCGGGCCGGAGAAGCTTTCTTT.

The V gene is TRBV6-6, the J gene TRBJ1-1; D gene uncertain. V was shortened by 6 bases and J by 3 bases, with 11 bases between the two germline ends. The CDR3 loop spans 13 amino acids. From germline, CDR1 is MNHNY and CDR2 SVGAGI (reference sequence). The DNA of the CDR3 is TGTGCCAGCAGGGGCGACATCTACACTGAAGCTTTCTTT. Translating gives CASRGDIYTEAFF.

V and J are TRBV28 and TRBJ2-6; the D gene is possibly TRBD2 (7 bases). The V gene lost 6 bases and the J gene lost 2 bases, with 17 bases spanning the gap. The CDR3 has 17 residues. Germline CDR1 MDHEN, CDR2 SYDVKM. The CDR3 sequence: CASRGDLGGAGANVLTF. CDR3 nucleotide sequence: TGTGCCAGCAGGGGGGACTTAGGGGGGGCTGGGGCCAACGTCCTGACTTTC.

V gene TRBV7-9 combines with J gene TRBJ2-7, with TRBD1 identical over 11 bases. Germline V gene data show CDR1 as SEHNR and CDR2 as FQNEAQ (reference sequence). With 3 bases clipped from V and 0 bases from J, the junction kept 4 bases outside the gene matches. This CDR3 spans 16 amino acids. The CDR3 reads CASSFRGTGGSYEQYF. The CDR3 DNA sequence: TGTGCCAGCAGCTTTAGGGGGACAGGGGGCTCCTACGAGCAGTACTTC.

The sample holds a few counts of this clone. This chain joins TRBV19 and TRBJ2-4; TRBD2 aligns across 12 bases. The CDR3 loop spans 12 amino acids. The germline gives CDR1 LNHDA, CDR2 SQIVND (reference sequence). Losses at the gene ends were 4 bases for V and 12 bases for J; bases not matched to a gene: 1. The CDR3 loop reads CASSTGLAGQYF. CDR3 DNA: TGTGCCAGTAGTACGGGACTAGCGGGTCAGTACTTC. Using reference TRBV19 and TRBJ2-4 for the parts outside the CDR3, the full variable domain is DGGITQSPKYLFRKEGQNVTLSCEQNLNHDAMYWYRQDPGQGLRLIYYSQIVNDFQKGDIAEGYSVSREKKESFPLTVTSAQKNPTAFYLCASSTGLAGQYFGAGTRLSVL.

The gene calls are TRBV5-4 and TRBJ2-2; 7 bases line up with TRBD1. Looked up from germline, CDR1 is SGHNT and CDR2 is YYREEE (reference sequence). Unmatched junction bases numbered 6, after V lost 0 bases and J lost 4 bases. This CDR3 region has 16 residues. The CDR3 DNA reads TGTGCCAGCAGCTTGGGAGGGTCAGGGGGCACCGGGGAGCTGTTTTTT. Translating it yields CASSLGGSGGTGELFF.

This clone was seen only a few times. The chain uses TRBV28 and TRBJ2-7; perhaps TRBD2 as D (6 bases). The CDR3 runs 15 residues. Trimming removed 5 bases from V and 6 bases from J, with 20 bases in between. CDR1 is MDHEN, CDR2 SYDVKM, per germline. DNA of the CDR3: TGTGCCAGCAGTGCCGCTAGCGTGGAGAATCTCGAGCAGTACTTC. Residues: CASSAASVENLEQYF.

The chain couples TRBV5-1 to TRBJ2-1, with 7 bases matching TRBD1. This CDR3 contains 14 residues. Trimming cost V 0 bases and J 4 bases; bases outside gene matches: 1. In germline, CDR1 is SGHRS, CDR2 YFSETQ. CDR3 loop: CASSLVGQYNEQFF. The CDR3 DNA is TGCGCCAGCAGCTTGGTGGGACAGTACAATGAGCAGTTCTTC.

V usage is TRBV29-1 and J usage is TRBJ2-1; 8 nucleotides align to TRBD1. J gave up 13 bases and V 6 bases, and 11 bases lay outside the gene matches. Germline CDR1 is SQVTM and CDR2 is ANQGSEA. The CDR3 consists of 12 residues. CDR3 region: CSVGGQARLQFF. The CDR3 coding sequence is TGCAGCGTGGGGGGACAGGCCCGCTTACAGTTCTTC.

The rearrangement uses TRBV5-4 and TRBJ2-2, with D perhaps TRBD2 (6 bases). This CDR3 region has 17 residues. Trimming took 0 bases from V and 2 from J, leaving 14 bases between them. Germline V gene lookup returns CDR1 SGHNT and CDR2 YYREEE (reference sequence). The CDR3 sequence: CASSLVGDSLNTGELFF. CDR3 coding DNA: TGTGCCAGCAGCTTGGTTGGGGACTCACTAAACACCGGGGAGCTGTTTTTT.

V and J are TRBV30 and TRBJ2-5, with D possibly matching TRBD1 (5 bases). Trimming left V 4 bases short and J 6 bases short, with 15 bases between. This CDR3 comprises 13 residues. In germline, CDR1 is GTSNPN, CDR2 SVGIG (reference sequence). DNA for the CDR3: TGTGCCTGGAATCTGGGGCCGGTGAAGACCCAGTACTTC. It is translated as CAWNLGPVKTQYF.

This sequence joins TRBV10-2 and TRBJ1-5, with D possibly being TRBD1 (5 bases). Per the germline V gene, CDR1 is WSHSY and CDR2 is SAAADI. The length of the CDR3 is 15 residues. V was pared by 1 base and J by 1 base, with 8 bases between. CDR3 in amino acids: CASSEYRTSNQPQHF. The CDR3 DNA reads as TGCGCCAGCAGTGAGTACAGGACGAGCAATCAGCCCCAGCATTTT.

The V call is TRBV10-3, the J call TRBJ2-5, with 8 bases that match TRBD2. After removal of 10 bases from V and 4 bases from J, the junction contained 8 bases not matched to a gene. From germline, CDR1 is ENHRY and CDR2 SYGVKD. The CDR3 runs to 13 residues. The DNA of the CDR3 is TGTGCCACCCAAGTCGGGGGGGGAGAGACCCAGTACTTC. Protein: CATQVGGGETQYF.

The gene calls are TRBV6-1 and TRBJ2-2; 9 nucleotides match TRBD2. CDR1 is MNHNS, CDR2 SASEGT, per germline. Unmatched junction bases numbered 16, after V lost 3 bases and J lost 5 bases. The CDR3 loop spans 19 amino acids. The CDR3, as DNA: TGTGCCAGCAGTGAGGGGCTAGCGGGAATAACCAGAGGGACCGGGGAGCTGTTTTTT. It is translated as CASSEGLAGITRGTGELFF.

V usage is TRBV11-2 and J usage is TRBJ2-4, with 8 bases aligning to TRBD2. Germline V CDR1 and CDR2: SGHAT, FQNNGV. The CDR3 loop spans 14 amino acids. V gave up 4 bases and J gave up 4 bases; unmatched junction bases: 3. The CDR3 sequence: CASSSIAGKNIQYF. The CDR3 region has the DNA TGTGCCAGCAGCTCGATAGCGGGGAAAAACATTCAGTACTTC.

The V call is TRBV4-2, the J call TRBJ2-5, with 8 bases fitting TRBD2. The V gene's germline CDR1 is LGHNA and CDR2 YNFKEQ. This CDR3 is built from 15 residues. The V gene end was trimmed by 0 bases and the J gene end by 1 base; junction bases not matched to a gene: 1. CDR3 in DNA: TGTGCCAGCAGCCAAGATCGGGGGGGCCAAGAGACCCAGTACTTC. It is translated as CASSQDRGGQETQYF.

This clone was seen only a few times. The rearrangement joins TRBV5-4 to TRBJ2-1; 10 nucleotides match TRBD2. This CDR3 region has 15 residues. Germline V CDR1 and CDR2: SGHNT, YYREEE (reference sequence). Trimming took 0 bases from V and 3 from J; bases not matched to a gene: 0. The CDR3 nucleotides read TGTGCCAGCAGCTTGGTAGCGGGGGGCTACAATGAGCAGTTCTTC. Translated, it gives CASSLVAGGYNEQFF.

V usage is TRBV5-1 and J usage is TRBJ1-1; maybe TRBD1 (6 bases). Between the trimmed V and J ends, which lost 0 bases and 1 base, there was a span of 10 bases. This CDR3 has 15 residues. The germline CDR1 and CDR2 sequences are SGHRS and YFSETQ. CDR3 sequence: CASSLASTGNTEAFF. The DNA of the CDR3 is TGCGCCAGCAGCTTGGCCTCGACAGGGAACACTGAAGCTTTCTTT.

V and J are TRBV9 and TRBJ2-2, with D maybe TRBD1 (5 bases). Between the trimmed V and J ends, which lost 0 bases and 6 bases, there was a span of 9 bases. This CDR3 has 14 amino acids. Looked up from germline, CDR1 is SGDLS and CDR2 is YYNGEE. CDR3 amino acids: CASSVEIGAGELFF. The CDR3 DNA reads as TGTGCCAGCAGCGTAGAAATAGGGGCCGGGGAGCTGTTTTTT. Looking up the rest from reference TRBV9 and TRBJ2-2 gives the full variable domain: DSGVTQTPKHLITATGQRVTLRCSPRSGDLSVYWYQQSLDQGLQFLIQYYNGEERAKGNILERFSAQQFPDLHSELNLSSLELGDSALYFCASSVEIGAGELFFGEGSRLTVL.

The chain has TRBV10-2 and TRBJ1-5; 7 bases are a match to TRBD1. The length of the CDR3 is 14 residues. Germline CDR1 and CDR2: WSHSY and SAAADI. V was clipped by 8 bases and J by 2 bases; unmatched bases: 6. CDR3 DNA: TGCGCCAGCGCCGACGACAGGGGCAATCAGCCCCAGCATTTT. The encoded protein is CASADDRGNQPQHF.